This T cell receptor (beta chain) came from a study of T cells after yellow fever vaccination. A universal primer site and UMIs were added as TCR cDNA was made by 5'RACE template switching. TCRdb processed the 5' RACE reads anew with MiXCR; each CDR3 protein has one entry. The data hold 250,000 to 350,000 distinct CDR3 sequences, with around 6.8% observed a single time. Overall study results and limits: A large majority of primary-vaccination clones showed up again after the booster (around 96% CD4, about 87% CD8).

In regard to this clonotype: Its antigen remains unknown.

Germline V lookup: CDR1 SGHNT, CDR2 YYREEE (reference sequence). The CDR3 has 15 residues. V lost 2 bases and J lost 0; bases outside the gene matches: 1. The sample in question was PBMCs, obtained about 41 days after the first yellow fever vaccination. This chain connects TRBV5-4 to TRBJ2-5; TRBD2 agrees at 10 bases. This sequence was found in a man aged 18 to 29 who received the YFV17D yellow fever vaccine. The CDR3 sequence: CASSFLAGDQETQYF. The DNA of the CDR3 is TGTGCCAGCAGCTTTCTAGCGGGGGACCAAGAGACCCAGTACTTC.